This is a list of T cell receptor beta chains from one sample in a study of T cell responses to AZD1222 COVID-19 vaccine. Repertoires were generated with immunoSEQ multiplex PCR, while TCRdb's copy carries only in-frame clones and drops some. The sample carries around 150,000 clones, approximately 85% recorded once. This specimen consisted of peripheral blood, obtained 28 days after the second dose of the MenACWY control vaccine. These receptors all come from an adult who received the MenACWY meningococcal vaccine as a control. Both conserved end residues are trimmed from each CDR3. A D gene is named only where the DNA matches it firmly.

CDR3aa: ASSTSLAGETQY
d_gene: -
len: 12
v_gene: TRBV19
j_gene: TRBJ2-5

CDR3aa: ASSKNPYGYT
d_gene: -
len: 10
v_gene: TRBV11-3
j_gene: TRBJ1-2

CDR3aa: ASSESRGSQETQY
d_gene: -
len: 13
v_gene: TRBV2
j_gene: TRBJ2-5

CDR3aa: ASSLGVGGGGYGYT
d_gene: -
len: 14
v_gene: TRBV11-2
j_gene: TRBJ1-2

CDR3aa: ASSLNAGGNGYT
d_gene: -
len: 12
v_gene: TRBV28
j_gene: TRBJ1-2

CDR3aa: ASSLAVGHGYT
d_gene: -
len: 11
v_gene: TRBV7-6
j_gene: TRBJ1-2

CDR3aa: DPGPLNQPQH
d_gene: -
len: 10
v_gene: TRBV21-1
j_gene: TRBJ1-5

CDR3aa: ASGQGVIWEETQY
d_gene: TRBD1
len: 13
v_gene: TRBV5-1
j_gene: TRBJ2-5

CDR3aa: AISRGLAGTTDTQY
d_gene: TRBD2
len: 14
v_gene: TRBV10-3
j_gene: TRBJ2-3

CDR3aa: ASSQYARNTEAF
d_gene: -
len: 12
v_gene: TRBV16
j_gene: TRBJ1-1

CDR3aa: ASSQEGGNEQF
d_gene: -
len: 11
v_gene: TRBV4-2
j_gene: TRBJ2-1

CDR3aa: ASSTSVNEQF
d_gene: TRBD2
len: 10
v_gene: TRBV3-1/TRBV3-2
j_gene: TRBJ2-1

CDR3aa: ASSRTDNEQF
d_gene: -
len: 10
v_gene: TRBV3-1/TRBV3-2
j_gene: TRBJ2-1

CDR3aa: ASSLDRGGIGEAF
d_gene: -
len: 13
v_gene: TRBV7-9
j_gene: TRBJ1-1

CDR3aa: ASSPGTGERPQH
d_gene: TRBD1
len: 12
v_gene: TRBV5-6
j_gene: TRBJ1-5

CDR3aa: ASSYGLAGGPGTQY
d_gene: TRBD2
len: 14
v_gene: TRBV6-6
j_gene: TRBJ2-3

CDR3aa: ASSGVYEQY
d_gene: -
len: 9
v_gene: TRBV5-8
j_gene: TRBJ2-7

CDR3aa: ASNHPGQGFGELF
d_gene: TRBD1
len: 13
v_gene: TRBV19
j_gene: TRBJ2-2

CDR3aa: VKSGTGVYEQY
d_gene: TRBD1
len: 11
v_gene: TRBV19
j_gene: TRBJ2-7

CDR3aa: ATSPEAGVTDTQY
d_gene: TRBD2
len: 13
v_gene: TRBV24-1
j_gene: TRBJ2-3

CDR3aa: ASSYTGGGEQF
d_gene: TRBD1
len: 11
v_gene: TRBV27
j_gene: TRBJ2-1

CDR3aa: ASSPRQGTYLNEKLF
d_gene: TRBD1
len: 15
v_gene: TRBV9
j_gene: TRBJ1-4

CDR3aa: ASSERDFTLGNEQF
d_gene: -
len: 14
v_gene: TRBV28
j_gene: TRBJ2-1

CDR3aa: ASSELGSSYEQY
d_gene: -
len: 12
v_gene: TRBV6-1
j_gene: TRBJ2-7

CDR3aa: ASSRRLAGGYNEQF
d_gene: TRBD2
len: 14
v_gene: TRBV19
j_gene: TRBJ2-1

CDR3aa: ASSSGTGSYNEQF
d_gene: TRBD1
len: 13
v_gene: TRBV2
j_gene: TRBJ2-1

CDR3aa: ASSWGPPTGELF
d_gene: -
len: 12
v_gene: TRBV5-6
j_gene: TRBJ2-2

CDR3aa: ASSSPGSENQPQH
d_gene: -
len: 13
v_gene: TRBV7-9
j_gene: TRBJ1-5

CDR3aa: ASSSGRMNTGELF
d_gene: -
len: 13
v_gene: TRBV6-2/TRBV6-3
j_gene: TRBJ2-2

CDR3aa: ASSLVSRDTEAF
d_gene: -
len: 12
v_gene: TRBV5-1
j_gene: TRBJ1-1

CDR3aa: ANRTVSYEQY
d_gene: -
len: 10
v_gene: TRBV7-2
j_gene: TRBJ2-7

CDR3aa: AISEVLTQGGTEAF
d_gene: TRBD1
len: 14
v_gene: TRBV10-3
j_gene: TRBJ1-1

CDR3aa: ASSMGGGFQETQY
d_gene: TRBD2
len: 13
v_gene: TRBV19
j_gene: TRBJ2-5

CDR3aa: ASSEQGSNQPQH
d_gene: -
len: 12
v_gene: TRBV5-4
j_gene: TRBJ1-5

CDR3aa: ATSRDSGPGNEKLF
d_gene: -
len: 14
v_gene: TRBV15
j_gene: TRBJ1-4

CDR3aa: ASSLAGTGLANYGYT
d_gene: TRBD1
len: 15
v_gene: TRBV11-2
j_gene: TRBJ1-2

CDR3aa: ASSQGTAEAF
d_gene: TRBD1
len: 10
v_gene: TRBV3-1/TRBV3-2
j_gene: TRBJ1-1

CDR3aa: ASRANTEAF
d_gene: -
len: 9
v_gene: TRBV25-1
j_gene: TRBJ1-1

CDR3aa: ASSLEGAGKTQY
d_gene: TRBD1
len: 12
v_gene: TRBV5-1
j_gene: TRBJ2-5

CDR3aa: ASRKETGVYGYT
d_gene: -
len: 12
v_gene: TRBV28
j_gene: TRBJ1-2

CDR3aa: ASSPTGFLDEKLF
d_gene: TRBD1
len: 13
v_gene: TRBV28
j_gene: TRBJ1-4

CDR3aa: ASSPPAETTKLF
d_gene: -
len: 12
v_gene: TRBV28
j_gene: TRBJ1-4

CDR3aa: ASSLGPEIDQPQH
d_gene: -
len: 13
v_gene: TRBV5-1
j_gene: TRBJ1-5

CDR3aa: ASSRPPNEKLF
d_gene: -
len: 11
v_gene: TRBV9
j_gene: TRBJ1-4

CDR3aa: ASSGDGQETQY
d_gene: -
len: 11
v_gene: TRBV7-3
j_gene: TRBJ2-5

CDR3aa: ASSLGLVQETQY
d_gene: -
len: 12
v_gene: TRBV5-1
j_gene: TRBJ2-5

CDR3aa: ASTPLSSASTEAF
d_gene: -
len: 13
v_gene: TRBV5-1
j_gene: TRBJ1-1

CDR3aa: ASSINVRAYEQY
d_gene: -
len: 12
v_gene: TRBV19
j_gene: TRBJ2-7

CDR3aa: AISVKGTSNSPLH
d_gene: -
len: 13
v_gene: TRBV10-3
j_gene: TRBJ1-6

CDR3aa: ASSWGQGGGAF
d_gene: TRBD1
len: 11
v_gene: TRBV5-8
j_gene: TRBJ1-1

CDR3aa: ASSSRQGGSPLH
d_gene: TRBD1
len: 12
v_gene: TRBV7-9
j_gene: TRBJ1-6

CDR3aa: ASSLGSESSEQY
d_gene: -
len: 12
v_gene: TRBV11-1
j_gene: TRBJ2-7

CDR3aa: ASSQSGYGYT
d_gene: -
len: 10
v_gene: TRBV3-1/TRBV3-2
j_gene: TRBJ1-2

CDR3aa: ASSPGIYGYT
d_gene: -
len: 10
v_gene: TRBV19
j_gene: TRBJ1-2

CDR3aa: ASSPTGVNNEQF
d_gene: TRBD1
len: 12
v_gene: TRBV18
j_gene: TRBJ2-1

CDR3aa: ASAADREINGYT
d_gene: TRBD1
len: 12
v_gene: TRBV12-5
j_gene: TRBJ1-2

CDR3aa: ASSGAGTRNVGGYT
d_gene: -
len: 14
v_gene: TRBV2
j_gene: TRBJ1-2